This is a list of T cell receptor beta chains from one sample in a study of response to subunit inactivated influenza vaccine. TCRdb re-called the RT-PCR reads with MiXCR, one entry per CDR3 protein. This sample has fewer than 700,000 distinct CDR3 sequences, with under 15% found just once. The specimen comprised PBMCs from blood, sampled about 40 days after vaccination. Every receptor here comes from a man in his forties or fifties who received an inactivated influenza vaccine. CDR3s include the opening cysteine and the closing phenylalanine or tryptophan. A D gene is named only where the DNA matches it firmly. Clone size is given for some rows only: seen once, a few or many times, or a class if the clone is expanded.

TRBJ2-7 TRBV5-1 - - TGCGCCAGCAGCGCCGGGACAAACATTTACGAGCAGTACTTC CASSAGTNIYEQYF
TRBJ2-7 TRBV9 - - TGTGCCAGCAGCGTAGGCGGCAGTGTGACCTACGAGCAGTACTTC CASSVGGSVTYEQYF
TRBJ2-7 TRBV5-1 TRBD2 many TGCGCCAGTCGACTAGCCCCTAACTACGAGCAGTACTTC CASRLAPNYEQYF
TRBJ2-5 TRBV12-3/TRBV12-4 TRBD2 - TGTGCCAGCAGTCTACTAGCGGGAGGGACGGAGACCCAGTACTTC CASSLLAGGTETQYF
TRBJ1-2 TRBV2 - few TGTGCCAGCAGTCTGGGACGGTCTTCGGGCTACACCTTC CASSLGRSSGYTF
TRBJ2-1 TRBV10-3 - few TGTGCCATCACGGGTGGGGCCTACAATGAGCAGTTCTTC CAITGGAYNEQFF
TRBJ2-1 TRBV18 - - TGTGCCAGCTCCCCAGGGGAGGGGCAGTTCTTC CASSPGEGQFF
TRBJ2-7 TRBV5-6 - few TGTGCCAGCAGCTTGGGGGCGGAAAGGGTCCCCTACGAGCAGTACTTC CASSLGAERVPYEQYF
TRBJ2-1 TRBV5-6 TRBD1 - TGTGCCAGCAGCTCCGTGACAGGGAGCCACAATGAGCAGTTCTTC CASSSVTGSHNEQFF
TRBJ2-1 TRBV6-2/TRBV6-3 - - TGTGCCAGCAGCCTGGGACGGCACAATGAGCAGTTCTTC CASSLGRHNEQFF